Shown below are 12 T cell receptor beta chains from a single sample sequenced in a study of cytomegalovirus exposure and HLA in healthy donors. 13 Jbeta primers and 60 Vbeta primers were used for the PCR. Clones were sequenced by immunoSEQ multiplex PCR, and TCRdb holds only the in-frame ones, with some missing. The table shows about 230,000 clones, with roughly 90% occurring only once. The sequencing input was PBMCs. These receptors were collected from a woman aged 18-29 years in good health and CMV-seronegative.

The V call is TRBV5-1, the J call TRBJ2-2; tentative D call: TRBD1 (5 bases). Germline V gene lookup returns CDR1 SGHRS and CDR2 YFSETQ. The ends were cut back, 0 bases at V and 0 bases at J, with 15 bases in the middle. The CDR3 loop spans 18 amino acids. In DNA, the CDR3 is TGCGCCAGCAGCTTGGCCGGGCAGGGTCTGTCGAACACCGGGGAGCTGTTTTTT. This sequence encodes CASSLAGQGLSNTGELFF.

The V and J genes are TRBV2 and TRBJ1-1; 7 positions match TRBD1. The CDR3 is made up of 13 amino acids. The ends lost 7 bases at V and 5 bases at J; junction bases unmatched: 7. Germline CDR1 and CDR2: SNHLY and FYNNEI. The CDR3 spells CASKYDRETEAFF. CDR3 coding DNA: TGTGCCAGCAAGTACGACAGGGAGACTGAAGCTTTCTTT.

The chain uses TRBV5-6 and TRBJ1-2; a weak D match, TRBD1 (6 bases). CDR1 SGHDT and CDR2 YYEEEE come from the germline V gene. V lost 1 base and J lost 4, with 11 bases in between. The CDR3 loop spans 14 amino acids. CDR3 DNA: TGTGCCAGCAGCTTGCGGGGGGGCATCTATGGCTACACCTTC. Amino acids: CASSLRGGIYGYTF.

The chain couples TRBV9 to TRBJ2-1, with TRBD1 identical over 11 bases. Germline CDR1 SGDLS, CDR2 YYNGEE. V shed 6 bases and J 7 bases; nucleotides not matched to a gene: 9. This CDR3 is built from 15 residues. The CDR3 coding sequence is TGTGCCAGCACCAAGACGGGACAGGGGGGTAATGAGCAGTTCTTC. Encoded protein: CASTKTGQGGNEQFF.

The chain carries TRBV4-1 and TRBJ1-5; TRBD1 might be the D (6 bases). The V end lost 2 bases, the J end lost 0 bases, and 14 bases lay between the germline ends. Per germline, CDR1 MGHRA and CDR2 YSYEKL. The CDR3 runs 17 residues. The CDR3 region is CASSQWFTGYSNQPQHF. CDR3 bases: TGCGCCAGCAGCCAATGGTTTACAGGGTATAGCAATCAGCCCCAGCATTTT.

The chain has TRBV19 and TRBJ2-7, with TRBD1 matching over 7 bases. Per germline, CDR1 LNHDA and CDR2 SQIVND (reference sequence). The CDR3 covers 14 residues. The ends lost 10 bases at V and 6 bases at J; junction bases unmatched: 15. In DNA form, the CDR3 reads TGTGCCACCGAAGGGGGCTCCGGCAGTAGCGAGCAGTACTTC. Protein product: CATEGGSGSSEQYF. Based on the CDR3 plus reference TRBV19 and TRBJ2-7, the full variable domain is DGGITQSPKYLFRKEGQNVTLSCEQNLNHDAMYWYRQDPGQGLRLIYYSQIVNDFQKGDIAEGYSVSREKKESFPLTVTSAQKNPTAFYLCATEGGSGSSEQYFGPGTRLTVT.

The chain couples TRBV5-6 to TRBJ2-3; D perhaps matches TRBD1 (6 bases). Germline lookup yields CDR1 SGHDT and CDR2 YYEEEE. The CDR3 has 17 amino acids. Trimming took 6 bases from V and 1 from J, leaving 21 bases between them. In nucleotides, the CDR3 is TGTGCCAGCACCCCTGGTTGGGGGCGTTATGGCACAGATACGCAGTATTTT. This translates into CASTPGWGRYGTDTQYF. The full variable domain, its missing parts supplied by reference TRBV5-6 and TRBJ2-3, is DAGVTQSPTHLIKTRGQQVTLRCSPKSGHDTVSWYQQALGQGPQFIFQYYEEEERQRGNFPDRFSGHQFPNYSSELNVNALLLGDSALYLCASTPGWGRYGTDTQYFGPGTRLTVL.

The DNA for the CDR3 is TGTGCCAGCAGCTTGGAGCGCGTGACAGATACGCAGTATTTT. Translating it yields CASSLERVTDTQYF. The chain uses TRBV5-4 and TRBJ2-3; no clear D. V lost 0 bases to trimming and J lost 3 bases, with 8 bases between them. Germline V lookup: CDR1 SGHNT, CDR2 YYREEE (reference sequence). This CDR3 is 14 amino acids long.

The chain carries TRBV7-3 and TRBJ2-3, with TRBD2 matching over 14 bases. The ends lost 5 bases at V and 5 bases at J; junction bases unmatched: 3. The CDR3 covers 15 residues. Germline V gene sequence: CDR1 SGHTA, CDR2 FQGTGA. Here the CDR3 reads CASSQGLAGGDTQYF. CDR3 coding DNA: TGTGCCAGCAGCCAAGGACTAGCGGGAGGAGATACGCAGTATTTT.

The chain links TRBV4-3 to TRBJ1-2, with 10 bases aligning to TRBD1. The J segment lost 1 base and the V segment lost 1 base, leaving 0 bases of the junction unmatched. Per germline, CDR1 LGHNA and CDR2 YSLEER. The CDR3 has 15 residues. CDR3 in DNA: TGCGCCAGCAGCCAAGGGGACAGGGGTAACTATGGCTACACCTTC. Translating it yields CASSQGDRGNYGYTF.

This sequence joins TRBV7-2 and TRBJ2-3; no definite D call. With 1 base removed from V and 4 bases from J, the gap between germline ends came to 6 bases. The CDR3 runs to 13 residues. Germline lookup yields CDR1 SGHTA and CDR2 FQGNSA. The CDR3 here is CASSLGRADTQYF. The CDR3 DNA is TGTGCCAGCAGCTTAGGTCGGGCAGATACGCAGTATTTT.

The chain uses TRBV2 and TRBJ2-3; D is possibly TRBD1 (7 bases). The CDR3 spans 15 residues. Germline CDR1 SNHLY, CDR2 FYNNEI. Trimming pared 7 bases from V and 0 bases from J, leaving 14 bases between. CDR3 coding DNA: TGTGCCAGCACCAGACAGGGACTTAGCACAGATACGCAGTATTTT. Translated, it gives CASTRQGLSTDTQYF.